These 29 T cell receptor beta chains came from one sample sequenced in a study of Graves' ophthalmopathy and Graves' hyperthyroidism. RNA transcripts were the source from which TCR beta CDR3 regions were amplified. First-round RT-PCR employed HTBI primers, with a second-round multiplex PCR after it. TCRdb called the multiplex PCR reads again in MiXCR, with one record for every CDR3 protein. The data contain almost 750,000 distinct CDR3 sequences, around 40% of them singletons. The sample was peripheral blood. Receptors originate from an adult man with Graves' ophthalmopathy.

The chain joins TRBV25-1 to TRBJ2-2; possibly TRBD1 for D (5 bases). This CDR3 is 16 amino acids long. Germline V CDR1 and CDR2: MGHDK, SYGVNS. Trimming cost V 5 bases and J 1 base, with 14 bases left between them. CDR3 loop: CASSYRSTGNTGELFF. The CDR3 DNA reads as TGTGCCAGCAGTTACCGATCTACAGGGAACACCGGGGAGCTGTTTTTT.

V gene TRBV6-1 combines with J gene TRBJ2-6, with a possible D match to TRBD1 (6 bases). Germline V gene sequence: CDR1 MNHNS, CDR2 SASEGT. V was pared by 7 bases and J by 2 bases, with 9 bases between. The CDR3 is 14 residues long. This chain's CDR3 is CASTEGAGANVLTF. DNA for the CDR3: TGTGCCAGCACAGAGGGGGCTGGGGCCAACGTCCTGACTTTC.

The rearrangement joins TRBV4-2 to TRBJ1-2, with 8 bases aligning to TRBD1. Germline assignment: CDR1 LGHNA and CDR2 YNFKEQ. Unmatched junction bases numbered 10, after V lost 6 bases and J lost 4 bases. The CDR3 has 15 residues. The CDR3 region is CASRDSDRVTYGYTF. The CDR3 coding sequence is TGTGCCAGCAGAGATTCGGACAGGGTAACCTATGGCTACACCTTC.

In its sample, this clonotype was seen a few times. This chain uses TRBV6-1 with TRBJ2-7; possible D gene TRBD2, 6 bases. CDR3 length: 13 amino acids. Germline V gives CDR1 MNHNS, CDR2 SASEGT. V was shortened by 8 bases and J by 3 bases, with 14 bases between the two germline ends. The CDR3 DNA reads TGTGCCAGCTACGTCGGGGGAGACTACGAGCAGTACTTC. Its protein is CASYVGGDYEQYF.

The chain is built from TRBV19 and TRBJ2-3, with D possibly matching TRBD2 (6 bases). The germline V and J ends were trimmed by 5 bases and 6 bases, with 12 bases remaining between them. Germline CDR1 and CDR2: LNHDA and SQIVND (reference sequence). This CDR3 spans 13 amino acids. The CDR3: CASSEDYADTQYF. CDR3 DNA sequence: TGTGCCAGTAGTGAGGACTACGCGGATACGCAGTATTTT.

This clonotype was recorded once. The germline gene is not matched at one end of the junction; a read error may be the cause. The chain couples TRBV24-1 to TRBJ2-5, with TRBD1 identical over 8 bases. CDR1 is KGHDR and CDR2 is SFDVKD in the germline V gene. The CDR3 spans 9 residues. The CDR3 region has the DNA TGTGCCACCCAGGGGGCTCGGGACTTC. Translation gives CATQGARDF.

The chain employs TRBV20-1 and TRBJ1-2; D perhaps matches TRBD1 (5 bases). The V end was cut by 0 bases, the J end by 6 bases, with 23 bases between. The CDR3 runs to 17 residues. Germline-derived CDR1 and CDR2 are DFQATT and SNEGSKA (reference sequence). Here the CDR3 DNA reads TGCAGTGCTAGAGACCCCTCCCCTGGTAGGGGAGGAGATGGCTACACCTTC. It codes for CSARDPSPGRGGDGYTF.

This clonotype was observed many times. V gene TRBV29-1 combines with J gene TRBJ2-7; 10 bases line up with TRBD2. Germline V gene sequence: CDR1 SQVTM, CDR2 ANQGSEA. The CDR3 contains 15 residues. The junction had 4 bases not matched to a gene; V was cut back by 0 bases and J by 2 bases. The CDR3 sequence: CSVEETSGHAYEQYF. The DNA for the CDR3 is TGCAGCGTTGAAGAGACTAGCGGGCATGCCTACGAGCAGTACTTC.

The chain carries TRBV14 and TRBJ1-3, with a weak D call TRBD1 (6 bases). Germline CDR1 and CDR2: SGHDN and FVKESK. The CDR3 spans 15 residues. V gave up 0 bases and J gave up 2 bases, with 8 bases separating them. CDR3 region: CASSQEEGAGNTIYF. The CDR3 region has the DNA TGTGCCAGCAGCCAAGAAGAGGGGGCTGGAAACACCATATATTTT.

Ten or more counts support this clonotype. The CDR3: CAIRDNRGQGETQYF. The CDR3 nucleotides are TGTGCCATCCGAGACAACAGGGGGCAGGGAGAGACCCAGTACTTC. The chain carries TRBV10-3 and TRBJ2-5; 9 positions agree with TRBD1. V lost 8 bases, J lost 4 bases, and 11 bases stayed unmatched. Germline lookup yields CDR1 ENHRY and CDR2 SYGVKD. The CDR3 loop spans 15 amino acids.

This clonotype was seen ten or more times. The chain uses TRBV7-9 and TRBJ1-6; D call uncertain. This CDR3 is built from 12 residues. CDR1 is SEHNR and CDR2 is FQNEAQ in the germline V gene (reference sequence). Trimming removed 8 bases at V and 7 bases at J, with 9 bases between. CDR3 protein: CASGTANSPLHF. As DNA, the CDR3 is TGTGCCAGCGGAACAGCCAATTCACCCCTCCACTTT.

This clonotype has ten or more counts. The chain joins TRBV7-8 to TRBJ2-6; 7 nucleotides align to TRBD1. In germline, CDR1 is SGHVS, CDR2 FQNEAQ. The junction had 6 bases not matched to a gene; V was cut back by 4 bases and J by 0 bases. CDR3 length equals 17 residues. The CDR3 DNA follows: TGTGCCAGCAGCTCACAGGGGCGAGACTCTGGGGCCAACGTCCTGACTTTC. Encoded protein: CASSSQGRDSGANVLTF.

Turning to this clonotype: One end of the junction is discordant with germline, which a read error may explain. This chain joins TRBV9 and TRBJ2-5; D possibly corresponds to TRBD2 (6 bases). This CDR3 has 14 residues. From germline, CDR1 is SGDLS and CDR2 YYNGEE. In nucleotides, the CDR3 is TGTGCCAGCAGCGTCGGTATGGGGGGAGAGGCCCAGTACTTC. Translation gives CASSVGMGGEAQYF.

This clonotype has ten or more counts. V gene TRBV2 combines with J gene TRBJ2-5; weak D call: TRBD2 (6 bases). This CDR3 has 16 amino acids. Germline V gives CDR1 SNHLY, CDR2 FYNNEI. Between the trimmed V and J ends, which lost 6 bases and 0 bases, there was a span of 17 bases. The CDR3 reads CASSLRRAGNQETQYF. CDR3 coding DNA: TGTGCCAGCAGCCTTAGGAGGGCGGGGAACCAAGAGACCCAGTACTTC.

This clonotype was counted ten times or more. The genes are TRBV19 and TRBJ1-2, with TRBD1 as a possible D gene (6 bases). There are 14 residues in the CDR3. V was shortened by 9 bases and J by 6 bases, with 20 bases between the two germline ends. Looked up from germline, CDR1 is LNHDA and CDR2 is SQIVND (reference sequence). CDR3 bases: TGTGCCAGCAGCGCCACAGGGCAACGCGATGGCTACACCTTC. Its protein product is CASSATGQRDGYTF.

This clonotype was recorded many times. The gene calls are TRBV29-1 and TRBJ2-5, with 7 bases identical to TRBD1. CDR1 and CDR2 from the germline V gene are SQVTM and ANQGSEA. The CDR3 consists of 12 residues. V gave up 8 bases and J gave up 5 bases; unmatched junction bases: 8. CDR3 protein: CSTNRGGETQYF. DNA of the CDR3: TGCAGCACGAACAGGGGTGGGGAGACCCAGTACTTC.

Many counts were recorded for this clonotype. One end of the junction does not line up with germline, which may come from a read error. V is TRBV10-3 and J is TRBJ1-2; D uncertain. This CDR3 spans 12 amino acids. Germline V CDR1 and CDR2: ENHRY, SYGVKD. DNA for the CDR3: TGTGCCAGCAGTTATTTTCCGGGAGGCTACACCTTC. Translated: CASSYFPGGYTF.

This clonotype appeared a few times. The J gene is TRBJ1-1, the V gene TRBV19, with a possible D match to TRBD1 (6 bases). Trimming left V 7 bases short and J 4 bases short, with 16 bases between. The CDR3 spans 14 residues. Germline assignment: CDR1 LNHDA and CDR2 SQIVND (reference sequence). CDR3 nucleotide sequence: TGTGCCAGTACCTCCTTAGGGGGGGGCACTGAAGCTTTCTTT. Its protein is CASTSLGGGTEAFF.

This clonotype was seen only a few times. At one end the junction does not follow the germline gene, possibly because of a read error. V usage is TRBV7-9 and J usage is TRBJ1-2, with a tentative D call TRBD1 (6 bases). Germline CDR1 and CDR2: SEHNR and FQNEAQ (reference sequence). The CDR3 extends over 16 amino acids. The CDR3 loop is CASSLEGRGEPYGYTF. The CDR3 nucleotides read TGCGCCAGCAGCTTGGAGGGCAGGGGTGAGCCCTATGGCTACACCTTC. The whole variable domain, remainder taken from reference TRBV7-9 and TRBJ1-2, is DTGVSQNPRHKITKRGQNVTFRCDPISEHNRLYWYRQTLGQGPEFLTYFQNEAQLEKSRLLSDRFSAERPKGSFSTLEIQRTEQGDSAMYLCASSLEGRGEPYGYTFGSGTRLTVV.

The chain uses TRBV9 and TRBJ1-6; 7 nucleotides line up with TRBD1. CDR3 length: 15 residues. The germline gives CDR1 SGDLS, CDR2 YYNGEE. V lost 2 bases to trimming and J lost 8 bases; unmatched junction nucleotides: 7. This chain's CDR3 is CASSVRTGDDSPLHF. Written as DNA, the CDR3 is TGTGCCAGCAGCGTCCGGACAGGTGACGATTCACCCCTCCACTTT. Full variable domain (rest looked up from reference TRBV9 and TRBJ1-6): DSGVTQTPKHLITATGQRVTLRCSPRSGDLSVYWYQQSLDQGLQFLIQYYNGEERAKGNILERFSAQQFPDLHSELNLSSLELGDSALYFCASSVRTGDDSPLHFGNGTRLTVT.

The CDR3 DNA reads TGTGCCAGCAGTGTCGTTTCGGGTCCCAGGGCCCAGTACTTC. Protein product: CASSVVSGPRAQYF. The V call is TRBV2, the J call TRBJ2-5; D is possibly TRBD1 (5 bases). CDR1 and CDR2 from the germline V gene are SNHLY and FYNNEI. The CDR3 is 14 amino acids. Trimming cost V 4 bases and J 9 bases, with 18 bases left between them.

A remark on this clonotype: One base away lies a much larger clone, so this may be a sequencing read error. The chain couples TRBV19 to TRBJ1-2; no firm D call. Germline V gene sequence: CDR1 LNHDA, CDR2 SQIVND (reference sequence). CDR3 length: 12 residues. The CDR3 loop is CASSPTDYGYSF. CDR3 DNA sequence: TGTGCCAGTAGCCCGACCGACTATGGCTACAGCTTC. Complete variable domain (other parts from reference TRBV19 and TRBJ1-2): DGGITQSPKYLFRKEGQNVTLSCEQNLNHDAMYWYRQDPGQGLRLIYYSQIVNDFQKGDIAEGYSVSREKKESFPLTVTSAQKNPTAFYLCASSPTDYGYSFGSGTRLTVV.

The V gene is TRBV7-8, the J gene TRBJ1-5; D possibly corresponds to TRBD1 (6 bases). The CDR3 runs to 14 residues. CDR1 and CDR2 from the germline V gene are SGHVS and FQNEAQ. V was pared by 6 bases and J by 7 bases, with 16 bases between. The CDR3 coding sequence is TGTGCCAGCAGTCTGAGACAGGCCGGACAGCCCCAGCATTTT. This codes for CASSLRQAGQPQHF.

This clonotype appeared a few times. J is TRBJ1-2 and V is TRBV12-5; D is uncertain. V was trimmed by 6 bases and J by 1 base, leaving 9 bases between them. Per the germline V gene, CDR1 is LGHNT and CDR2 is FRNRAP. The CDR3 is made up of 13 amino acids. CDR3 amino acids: CASGLSHNYGYTF. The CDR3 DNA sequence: TGTGCTAGTGGCCTATCCCATAACTATGGCTACACCTTC.

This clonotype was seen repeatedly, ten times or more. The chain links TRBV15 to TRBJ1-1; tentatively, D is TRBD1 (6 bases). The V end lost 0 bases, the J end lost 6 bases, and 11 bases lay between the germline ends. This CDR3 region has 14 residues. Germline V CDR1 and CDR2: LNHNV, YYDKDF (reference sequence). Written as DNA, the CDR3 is TGTGCCACCAGCAGAGACAGGGGATTTCCTGAAGCTTTCTTT. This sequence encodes CATSRDRGFPEAFF. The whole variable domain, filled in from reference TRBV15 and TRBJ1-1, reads DAMVIQNPRYQVTQFGKPVTLSCSQTLNHNVMYWYQQKSSQAPKLLFHYYDKDFNNEADTPDNFQSRRPNTSFCFLDIRSPGLGDTAMYLCATSRDRGFPEAFFGQGTRLTVV.

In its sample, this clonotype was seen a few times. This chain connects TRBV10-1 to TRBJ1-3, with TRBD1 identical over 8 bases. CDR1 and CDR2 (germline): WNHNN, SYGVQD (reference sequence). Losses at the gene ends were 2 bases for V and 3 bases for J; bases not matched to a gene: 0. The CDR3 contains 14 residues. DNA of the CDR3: TGCGCCAGCAGTGAGGACAGGGGTGGAAACACCATATATTTT. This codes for CASSEDRGGNTIYF.

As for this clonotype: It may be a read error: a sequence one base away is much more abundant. The CDR3 region is CASSEHREKLLF. The CDR3 nucleotides read TGTGCCAGCAGCGAGCATCGGGAAAAACTGCTTTTT. The chain uses TRBV2 and TRBJ1-4; no definite D call. CDR1 SNHLY and CDR2 FYNNEI come from the germline V gene. This CDR3 is built from 12 residues.

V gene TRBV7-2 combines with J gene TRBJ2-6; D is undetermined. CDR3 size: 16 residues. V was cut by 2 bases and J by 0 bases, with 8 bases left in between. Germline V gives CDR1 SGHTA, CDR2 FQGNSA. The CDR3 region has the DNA TGTGCCAGCAGCTTATCAGGTTTCTCTGGGGCCAACGTCCTGACTTTC. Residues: CASSLSGFSGANVLTF.

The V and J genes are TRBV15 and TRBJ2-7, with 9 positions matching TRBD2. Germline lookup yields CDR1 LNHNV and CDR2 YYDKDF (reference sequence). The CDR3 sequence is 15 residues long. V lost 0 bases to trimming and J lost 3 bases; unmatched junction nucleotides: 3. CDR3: CATSRDSGSLYEQYF. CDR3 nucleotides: TGTGCCACCAGCAGAGATAGCGGGAGTCTCTACGAGCAGTACTTC.